The text below deals with one T cell receptor beta chain. Its antigen is undetermined. It was treatment-naive patients with stable or active relapsing-remitting disease who made up the multiple sclerosis controls. FACS enriched CD8+ TEMRA cells, while bulk CD8+ and CD4+ were negatively isolated. The data were obtained in a study of CD8 T cells in Susac syndrome. Study-wide results and caveats: The study conceded that relatively few individuals underwent its TCR sequencing and HLA analysis.

V was pared by 2 bases and J by 5 bases, with 8 bases between. Germline CDR1 reads MNHEY; CDR2 reads SMNVEV (reference sequence). This CDR3 has 13 amino acids. About 0.5 to 1 ug RNA was reverse transcribed with random hexamers. By means of immunoSEQ multiplex PCR, TCR beta CDR3 spanning 54 Vbeta and 13 Jbeta underwent amplification. MiXCR, applied by TCRdb to the immunoSEQ multiplex PCR reads, yields one record per CDR3 protein. Seen here are nearly 200,000 distinct CDR3 sequences, about 96% observed once, and the top ten hold around 0.085%. This chain joins TRBV27 and TRBJ2-3; no firm D call. Sequenced: CD4+ T cells from PBMCs. This clonotype originated in a human donor with multiple sclerosis. CDR3 in amino acids: CASSLTARDTQYF. CDR3 DNA sequence: TGTGCCAGCAGTTTAACAGCCAGAGATACGCAGTATTTT.